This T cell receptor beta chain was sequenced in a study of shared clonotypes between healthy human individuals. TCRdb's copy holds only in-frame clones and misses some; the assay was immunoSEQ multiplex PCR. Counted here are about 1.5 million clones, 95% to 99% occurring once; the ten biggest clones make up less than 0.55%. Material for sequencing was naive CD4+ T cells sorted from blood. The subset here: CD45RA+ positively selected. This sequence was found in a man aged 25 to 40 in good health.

The CDR3 DNA reads as TGTGCCAGCAGCTTGGAGCCCAGGACCAATCAGCCCCAGCATTTT. Translating it yields CASSLEPRTNQPQHF. V gene TRBV5-5 combines with J gene TRBJ1-5; D is undetermined. V was clipped by 0 bases and J by 3 bases, with 10 bases between them. Germline V CDR1 and CDR2: SGHKS, YYEKEE (reference sequence). The CDR3 covers 15 residues.